This T cell receptor beta chain derives from a study of T cell responses to AZD1222 COVID-19 vaccine. Looking at the study overall: Investigators merged groups given second doses at roughly 4 or roughly 12 weeks. Overall study results and limits: Researchers report vaccine-associated CD4 TCRs spanning spike, with dominance at 160-218 and 743-854. Unmutated variant regions are reportedly the target of nearly half of TCRs that are spike-specific.

On this clone: Its antigen is unknown.

Repertoires were generated with immunoSEQ multiplex PCR, while TCRdb's copy carries only in-frame clones and drops some. The profile shows over 100,000 clones, over 90% of them singletons. CDR3 length equals 14 residues. The germline V gene has CDR1 SQVTM and CDR2 ANQGSEA. V gave up 6 bases and J gave up 2 bases; unmatched junction bases: 8. The source was peripheral blood, collected on day 0 of AZD1222 vaccination. This TCR came from an adult in good health. The chain links TRBV29-1 to TRBJ2-7; 9 bases are shared with TRBD2. The CDR3 reads CSVGRAGGPYEQYF. In DNA, the CDR3 is TGCAGCGTGGGACGAGCGGGAGGTCCCTACGAGCAGTACTTC.